The 32 T cell receptor beta chains listed next were all sequenced from one sample in a study of shared clonotypes between healthy human individuals. The table came from immunoSEQ multiplex PCR; TCRdb's copy has only in-frame clones and leaves some out. The sample contains roughly 450,000 clones, 79% of which appear only once. The sequenced sample consisted of PBMCs. The receptor set was obtained from a woman between 40 and 50 years old in good health. Some clones in this sample may be carry-over from other donors' samples.

V and J are TRBV14 and TRBJ1-2; D is undetermined. Germline V gives CDR1 SGHDN, CDR2 FVKESK. The CDR3 totals 13 residues. V was clipped by 5 bases and J by 3 bases, with 10 bases between them. The CDR3 reads CASSSRPDYGYTF. The CDR3 DNA follows: TGTGCCAGCAGCTCTAGACCTGACTATGGCTACACCTTC.

The rearrangement joins TRBV5-1 to TRBJ2-2, with D perhaps matching TRBD1 (5 bases). V dropped 1 base and J dropped 4 bases, with 14 bases sitting between them. The germline CDR1 and CDR2 sequences are SGHRS and YFSETQ. The CDR3 contains 16 residues. CDR3 DNA: TGCGCCAGCAGCTTGCCCGCTGGGGCGAGCACCGGGGAGCTGTTTTTT. As protein: CASSLPAGASTGELFF.

With regard to this clone: Other DNA sequences of this sample code for an identical CDR3. CDR3 protein: CASSMSRDRPQHF. The DNA of the CDR3 is TGTGCCAGCTCCATGTCCCGGGACCGGCCCCAGCATTTT. The chain uses TRBV28 and TRBJ1-5; D possibly corresponds to TRBD1 (5 bases). The germline CDR1 and CDR2 sequences are MDHEN and SYDVKM. Trimming shortened V by 8 bases and J by 9 bases, and 17 bases separated the two germline ends. This CDR3 comprises 13 residues.

This clone was seen a single time. The chain is built from TRBV18 and TRBJ2-7, with D perhaps being TRBD1 or TRBD2 (5 bases each). The CDR3 consists of 17 residues. The V end lost 3 bases, the J end lost 7 bases, and 25 bases lay between the germline ends. Germline CDR1 KGHSH, CDR2 LQKENI. The CDR3 is CASSPGSGRRTPNEQYF. DNA for the CDR3: TGTGCCAGCTCACCCGGGTCGGGACGGAGGACACCTAATGAGCAGTACTTC.

This clone was recorded once. This rearrangement joins TRBV5-1 to TRBJ2-7, with 12 bases fitting TRBD1. V was clipped by 7 bases and J by 6 bases; unmatched bases: 5. CDR1 and CDR2 (germline): SGHRS, YFSETQ. The CDR3 runs to 13 residues. Written as DNA, the CDR3 is TGCGCCAGCTCGGGACAGGGGGCGGCCGAGCAGTACTTC. This translates into CASSGQGAAEQYF. The full variable domain, rest sourced from reference TRBV5-1 and TRBJ2-7, is KAGVTQTPRYLIKTRGQQVTLSCSPISGHRSVSWYQQTPGQGLQFLFEYFSETQRNKGNFPGRFSGRQFSNSRSEMNVSTLELGDSALYLCASSGQGAAEQYFGPGTRLTVT.

V and J are TRBV6-5 and TRBJ1-1; 8 positions agree with TRBD1. Germline lookup yields CDR1 MNHEY and CDR2 SVGAGI. This CDR3 has 14 amino acids. The J segment lost 8 bases and the V segment lost 2 bases, leaving 7 bases of the junction unmatched. The CDR3 bases are TGTGCCAGCAGTTACGACAGGGGCAGGTCGGAAGCTTTCTTT. This gives the protein CASSYDRGRSEAFF.

This rearrangement joins TRBV7-9 to TRBJ2-1, with D maybe TRBD1 (6 bases). CDR3 length equals 15 residues. Trimming removed 5 bases from V and 5 bases from J, with 16 bases in between. Germline values: CDR1 SEHNR, CDR2 FQNEAQ (reference sequence). For the CDR3, the DNA is TGTGCCAGCAGCAATTACAGGGCGTCACACAATGAGCAGTTCTTC. Its translation: CASSNYRASHNEQFF.

The chain carries TRBV18 and TRBJ1-1; 10 bases align to TRBD1. CDR3 length: 19 residues. CDR1 and CDR2 from the germline V gene are KGHSH and LQKENI. The ends lost 0 bases at V and 1 base at J; junction bases unmatched: 11. CDR3 bases: TGTGCCAGCTCACCACCCCTTACGACAGGGGGCGGAGGGAACACTGAAGCTTTCTTT. Translated: CASSPPLTTGGGGNTEAFF.

The chain couples TRBV15 to TRBJ2-1, with 13 bases lining up with TRBD2. Unmatched junction bases numbered 10, after V lost 5 bases and J lost 9 bases. Germline V gives CDR1 LNHNV, CDR2 YYDKDF (reference sequence). This CDR3 spans 16 amino acids. CDR3 amino acids: CATSVRVGTSGIEQFF. CDR3 nucleotide sequence: TGTGCCACCAGCGTCAGAGTGGGGACTAGCGGGATTGAGCAGTTCTTC.

The V call is TRBV11-1, the J call TRBJ2-3, with 10 bases aligning to TRBD2. Germline assignment: CDR1 SGHAT and CDR2 FQDESV (reference sequence). The CDR3 has 17 amino acids. V shed 2 bases and J 3 bases; nucleotides not matched to a gene: 8. Here the CDR3 reads CASSLRASGSATDTQYF. DNA of the CDR3: TGTGCCAGCAGCTTACGTGCTAGCGGGAGTGCGACAGATACGCAGTATTTT.

The chain carries TRBV18 and TRBJ1-1, with TRBD1 as a possible D gene (5 bases). Germline V gene data show CDR1 as KGHSH and CDR2 as LQKENI. The CDR3 contains 14 residues. V lost 4 bases and J lost 3, with 12 bases in between. DNA for the CDR3: TGTGCCAGCTCACAGCAGGCGGGGGACACTGAAGCTTTCTTT. It specifies CASSQQAGDTEAFF.

This chain uses TRBV5-1 with TRBJ2-3; the match to TRBD2 covers 10 bases. CDR1 is SGHRS, CDR2 YFSETQ, per germline. This CDR3 contains 16 residues. V lost 1 base and J lost 4; bases outside the gene matches: 6. The CDR3 DNA sequence: TGCGCCAGCAGCTTGTCTCTAGCGGGAGTCGCAGATACGCAGTATTTT. Its translation is CASSLSLAGVADTQYF.

The chain recombines TRBV6-6 with TRBJ1-2; 9 nucleotides match TRBD1. Unmatched junction bases numbered 11, after V lost 8 bases and J lost 10 bases. This CDR3 has 13 residues. The V gene's germline CDR1 is MNHNY and CDR2 SVGAGI (reference sequence). The CDR3: CASRWDRESDYTF. CDR3 nucleotide sequence: TGTGCCAGCCGGTGGGACAGGGAATCGGACTACACCTTC.

This chain connects TRBV28 to TRBJ1-2; D gene ambiguous. Trimming stripped 3 bases from V and 1 base from J, with 9 bases between. CDR1 and CDR2 (germline): MDHEN, SYDVKM. The CDR3 totals 14 residues. The CDR3 DNA reads as TGTGCCAGCAGTTTGACAACTATTAACTATGGCTACACCTTC. Translated, it gives CASSLTTINYGYTF.

The chain combines TRBV19 with TRBJ2-7; D unclear. There are 13 residues in the CDR3. CDR1 and CDR2 (germline): LNHDA, SQIVND (reference sequence). The V and J ends lost 5 bases and 0 bases respectively, with 8 bases between them. The CDR3 DNA reads TGTGCCAGTAGTGGGCGTATCTCCTACGAGCAGTACTTC. Protein product: CASSGRISYEQYF.

The chain joins TRBV5-6 to TRBJ1-2; weak D call: TRBD1 (5 bases). This CDR3 has 13 residues. The V and J ends lost 4 bases and 8 bases respectively, with 15 bases between them. Germline CDR1 reads SGHDT; CDR2 reads YYEEEE. CDR3 nucleotides: TGTGCCAGCAGCCCGGGCGGGGGTGCGGGCTACACCTTC. Its protein is CASSPGGGAGYTF.

V usage is TRBV10-3 and J usage is TRBJ2-3; D may be TRBD1 (6 bases). Trimming removed 2 bases at V and 6 bases at J, with 12 bases between. The CDR3 has 14 residues. Germline values: CDR1 ENHRY, CDR2 SYGVKD. This CDR3 is CAISELQGLDTQYF. The CDR3 DNA sequence: TGTGCCATCAGTGAGCTACAGGGTTTGGATACGCAGTATTTT.

This chain joins TRBV4-1 and TRBJ2-2, with 9 nucleotides matching TRBD1. The J segment lost 5 bases and the V segment lost 6 bases, leaving 13 bases of the junction unmatched. This CDR3 spans 17 amino acids. Germline V CDR1 and CDR2: MGHRA, YSYEKL. In DNA, the CDR3 is TGCGCCAGCAGTTACCTAACCCGAGGGACAGGGACCGGGGAGCTGTTTTTT. Its protein is CASSYLTRGTGTGELFF.

The V and J genes are TRBV10-3 and TRBJ2-3, with TRBD1 as a possible D gene (6 bases). Trimming stripped 8 bases from V and 2 bases from J, with 14 bases between. In germline, CDR1 is ENHRY, CDR2 SYGVKD. The CDR3 loop spans 14 amino acids. CDR3 region: CAIGGQPDTDTQYF. CDR3 in DNA: TGTGCCATCGGGGGACAACCCGACACAGATACGCAGTATTTT.

The V gene is TRBV6-5, the J gene TRBJ1-1; the D is unclear. The V gene lost 2 bases and the J gene lost 0 bases, with 7 bases spanning the gap. The germline V gene encodes CDR1 MNHEY and CDR2 SVGAGI. CDR3 size: 14 residues. CDR3 nucleotide sequence: TGTGCCAGCAGTTACGCCAGGATGAACACTGAAGCTTTCTTT. It is translated as CASSYARMNTEAFF.

The DNA for the CDR3 is TGTGCCAGCAGTGTTGCACTTCCAACTAATGAAAAACTGTTTTTT. This gives the protein CASSVALPTNEKLFF. The rearrangement uses TRBV25-1 and TRBJ1-4; D gene uncertain. Germline CDR1 and CDR2: MGHDK and SYGVNS. Between the trimmed V and J ends, which lost 4 bases and 0 bases, there was a span of 9 bases. The CDR3 runs 15 residues.

This clone was detected only a few times. The V and J genes are TRBV25-1 and TRBJ1-5, with D tentatively TRBD1 (6 bases). The CDR3 length is 13 residues. Trimming shortened V by 6 bases and J by 4 bases, and 10 bases separated the two germline ends. The V gene's germline CDR1 is MGHDK and CDR2 SYGVNS. The CDR3 sequence is CASSRDKNQPQHF. For the CDR3, the DNA is TGTGCCAGCAGCCGGGACAAGAATCAGCCCCAGCATTTT.

This chain uses TRBV25-1 with TRBJ2-1; perhaps TRBD1 as D (6 bases). V lost 7 bases to trimming and J lost 3 bases, with 16 bases between them. Germline V gene data show CDR1 as MGHDK and CDR2 as SYGVNS. The CDR3 extends over 15 amino acids. The CDR3, as DNA: TGTGCCAGCAAAGGGGGACCGCCGAACTACAATGAGCAGTTCTTC. It specifies CASKGGPPNYNEQFF.

The V call is TRBV15, the J call TRBJ2-3; D call uncertain. There are 15 residues in the CDR3. Germline CDR1 is LNHNV and CDR2 is YYDKDF (reference sequence). V was trimmed by 0 bases and J by 0 bases, leaving 7 bases between them. Written as DNA, the CDR3 is TGTGCCACCAGCAGAGACTCCTCTAGCACAGATACGCAGTATTTT. This codes for CATSRDSSSTDTQYF.

In this sample, this clone turned up a few times. The genes are TRBV9 and TRBJ2-2, with D tentatively TRBD2 (6 bases). Trimming took 0 bases from V and 4 from J, leaving 19 bases between them. CDR3 length equals 18 residues. Germline assignment: CDR1 SGDLS and CDR2 YYNGEE. The CDR3 loop reads CASSVAGGTGEPTGELFF. CDR3 nucleotides: TGTGCCAGCAGCGTAGCCGGAGGAACGGGAGAACCCACCGGGGAGCTGTTTTTT.

The chain recombines TRBV7-8 with TRBJ2-7, with a tentative D call TRBD2 (5 bases). Trimming left V 5 bases short and J 0 bases short, with 17 bases between. Germline values: CDR1 SGHVS, CDR2 FQNEAQ. The CDR3 has 16 amino acids. DNA of the CDR3: TGTGCCAGCAGCAACTTTAGCGCCGACCTCTCCTACGAGCAGTACTTC. Amino acids: CASSNFSADLSYEQYF.

This rearrangement joins TRBV28 to TRBJ2-1; D not resolved. This CDR3 spans 14 amino acids. V lost 3 bases and J lost 9, with 15 bases in between. Germline assignment: CDR1 MDHEN and CDR2 SYDVKM. The CDR3 DNA follows: TGTGCCAGCAGTTTCGGTACTCAACTGACTGAGCAGTTCTTC. This codes for CASSFGTQLTEQFF.

The chain uses TRBV6-1 and TRBJ2-4, with 7 bases lining up with TRBD1. Germline V gives CDR1 MNHNS, CDR2 SASEGT. This CDR3 comprises 14 residues. V lost 6 bases to trimming and J lost 4 bases; unmatched junction nucleotides: 6. CDR3 in DNA: TGTGCCAGCAGAGACAGGGAAGTTAAAAACATTCAGTACTTC. Its translation is CASRDREVKNIQYF.

The rearrangement uses TRBV2 and TRBJ2-1; 7 bases map to TRBD2. Trimming cost V 3 bases and J 6 bases; bases outside gene matches: 8. The germline CDR1 and CDR2 sequences are SNHLY and FYNNEI. This CDR3 has 15 residues. CDR3 in DNA: TGTGCCAGCAGTGATGGTGCTAGCGGTATCAATGAGCAGTTCTTC. Amino acids: CASSDGASGINEQFF. Full variable domain (remainder filled in from reference TRBV2 and TRBJ2-1): EPEVTQTPSHQVTQMGQEVILRCVPISNHLYFYWYRQILGQKVEFLVSFYNNEISEKSEIFDDQFSVERPDGSNFTLKIRSTKLEDSAMYFCASSDGASGINEQFFGPGTRLTVL.

The chain uses TRBV13 and TRBJ2-1; 9 bases match TRBD2. After removal of 1 base from V and 8 bases from J, the junction contained 9 bases not matched to a gene. Germline V gene sequence: CDR1 PRHDT, CDR2 FYEKMQ (reference sequence). CDR3 length: 16 residues. CDR3: CASSLVASGNRDEQFF. CDR3 nucleotides: TGTGCCAGCAGCTTAGTGGCTAGCGGGAATCGGGATGAGCAGTTCTTC.

The chain joins TRBV5-1 to TRBJ2-4; 7 bases agree with TRBD1. This CDR3 region has 16 residues. Germline V gene sequence: CDR1 SGHRS, CDR2 YFSETQ. The V and J ends lost 4 bases and 0 bases, in that order; junction bases with no gene match: 7. CDR3 bases: TGCGCCAGCAGCCAGGGACAGTTTCTAGCCAAAAACATTCAGTACTTC. This sequence encodes CASSQGQFLAKNIQYF.

V is TRBV10-2 and J is TRBJ2-7; unclear D gene. In germline, CDR1 is WSHSY, CDR2 SAAADI. The germline V and J ends were trimmed by 3 bases and 0 bases, with 9 bases remaining between them. There are 14 residues in the CDR3. CDR3 DNA sequence: TGCGCCAGCAGTGACTGGTCCTACTCCTACGAGCAGTACTTC. The encoded protein is CASSDWSYSYEQYF.